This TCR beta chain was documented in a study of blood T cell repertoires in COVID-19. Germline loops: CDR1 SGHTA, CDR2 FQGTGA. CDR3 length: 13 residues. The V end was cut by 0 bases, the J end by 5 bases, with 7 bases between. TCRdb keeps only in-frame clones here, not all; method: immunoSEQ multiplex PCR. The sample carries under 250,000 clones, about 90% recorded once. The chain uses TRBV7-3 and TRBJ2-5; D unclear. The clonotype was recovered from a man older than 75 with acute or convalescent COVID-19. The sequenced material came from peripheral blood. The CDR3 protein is CASSLTVEETQYF. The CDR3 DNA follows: TGTGCCAGCAGCTTAACGGTAGAGGAGACCCAGTACTTC. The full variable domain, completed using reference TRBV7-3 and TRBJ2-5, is GAGVSQTPSNKVTEKGKYVELRCDPISGHTALYWYRQSLGQGPEFLIYFQGTGAADDSGLPNDRFFAVRPEGSVSTLKIQRTERGDSAVYLCASSLTVEETQYFGPGTRLLVL.